Listed below are T cell receptor beta chains from one sample, sequenced in a study of OX40 agonist ivuxolimab in advanced cancers. Data came from immunoSEQ multiplex PCR; TCRdb stores just in-frame clones and leaves some out. The sample holds tens of thousands of clones, about 84% seen once. The sequencing here drew on CD4+ or CD8+ T cells sorted from blood, taken in a trial of the OX40 agonist ivuxolimab. These receptors all come from an adult with an advanced solid tumor such as melanoma, head and neck, liver or kidney cancer. CDR3s include the opening cysteine and the closing phenylalanine or tryptophan. D genes are given only for firm matches. A row's size may be missing; if present it is once, few, many or a size class.

v_call	d_call	j_call	clone_size	cdr3_aa	cdr3_nt
TRBV9	NA	TRBJ2-7	NA	CASSPGRLRSYEQYF	TGTGCCAGCAGCCCGGGACGGTTGAGGTCCTACGAGCAGTACTTC
TRBV12-2	NA	TRBJ1-2	NA	CASRPGEKGGTNYGYTF	TGTGCAAGTCGCCCAGGGGAAAAAGGGGGTACTAACTATGGCTACACCTTC
TRBV7-6	NA	TRBJ2-3	once	CASSFGRTDTQYF	TGTGCCAGCAGCTTCGGGCGCACAGATACGCAGTATTTT
TRBV4-1	NA	TRBJ2-3	once	CASSSKIFGEDTQYF	TGCGCCAGCAGCTCCAAGATATTTGGAGAGGATACGCAGTATTTT
TRBV19	TRBD1	TRBJ1-1	NA	CATKQGASMNTEAFF	TGTGCCACAAAACAGGGGGCCTCTATGAACACTGAAGCTTTCTTT
TRBV30	NA	TRBJ1-3	NA	CAWSDFPGNTIYF	TGTGCCTGGAGTGATTTCCCTGGAAACACCATATATTTT
TRBV7-9	TRBD2	TRBJ2-1	NA	CASSSLAGGFDEQFF	TGTGCCAGCAGCTCCCTAGCGGGAGGGTTCGATGAGCAGTTCTTC
TRBV7-2	NA	TRBJ2-3	NA	CASSFQPVPTDTQYF	TGTGCCAGCAGCTTCCAGCCTGTCCCCACAGATACGCAGTATTTT
TRBV5-1	TRBD2	TRBJ2-5	NA	CASSLAGGGGFQETQYF	TGCGCCAGCAGCTTGGCCGGAGGCGGGGGGTTCCAAGAGACCCAGTACTTC
TRBV6-1	TRBD1	TRBJ2-1	NA	CASMWDRAHNEQFF	TGTGCCAGCATGTGGGACAGGGCCCACAATGAGCAGTTCTTC
TRBV4-2	TRBD2	TRBJ2-3	NA	CASSQGYSGGAYTQYF	TGTGCCAGCAGCCAAGGGTATAGCGGGGGGGCCTATACGCAGTATTTT
TRBV5-1	NA	TRBJ2-1	NA	CASSLGWGLNNEQFF	TGCGCCAGCAGCTTGGGGTGGGGGCTAAACAATGAGCAGTTCTTC
TRBV29-1	TRBD2	TRBJ2-1	NA	CSAHGGVNEQFF	TGCAGCGCCCACGGGGGGGTCAATGAGCAGTTCTTC
TRBV28	NA	TRBJ1-1	NA	CASSLSLANTEAFF	TGTGCCAGCAGTCTCAGCCTTGCGAACACTGAAGCTTTCTTT